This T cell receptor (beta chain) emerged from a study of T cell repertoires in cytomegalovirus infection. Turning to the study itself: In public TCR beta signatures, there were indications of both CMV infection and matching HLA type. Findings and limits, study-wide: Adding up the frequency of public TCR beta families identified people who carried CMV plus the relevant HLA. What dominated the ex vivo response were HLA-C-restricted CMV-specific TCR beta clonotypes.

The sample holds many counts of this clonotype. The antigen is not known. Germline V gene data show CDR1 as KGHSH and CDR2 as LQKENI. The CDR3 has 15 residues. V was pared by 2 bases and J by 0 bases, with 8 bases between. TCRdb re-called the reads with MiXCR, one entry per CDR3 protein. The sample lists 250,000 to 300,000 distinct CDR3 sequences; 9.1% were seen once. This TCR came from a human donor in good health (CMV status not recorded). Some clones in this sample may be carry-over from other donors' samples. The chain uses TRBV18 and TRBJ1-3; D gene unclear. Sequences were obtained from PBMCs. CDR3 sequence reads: CASSPMTFSGNTIYF. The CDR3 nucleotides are TGTGCCAGCTCACCAATGACCTTCTCTGGAAACACCATATATTTT.